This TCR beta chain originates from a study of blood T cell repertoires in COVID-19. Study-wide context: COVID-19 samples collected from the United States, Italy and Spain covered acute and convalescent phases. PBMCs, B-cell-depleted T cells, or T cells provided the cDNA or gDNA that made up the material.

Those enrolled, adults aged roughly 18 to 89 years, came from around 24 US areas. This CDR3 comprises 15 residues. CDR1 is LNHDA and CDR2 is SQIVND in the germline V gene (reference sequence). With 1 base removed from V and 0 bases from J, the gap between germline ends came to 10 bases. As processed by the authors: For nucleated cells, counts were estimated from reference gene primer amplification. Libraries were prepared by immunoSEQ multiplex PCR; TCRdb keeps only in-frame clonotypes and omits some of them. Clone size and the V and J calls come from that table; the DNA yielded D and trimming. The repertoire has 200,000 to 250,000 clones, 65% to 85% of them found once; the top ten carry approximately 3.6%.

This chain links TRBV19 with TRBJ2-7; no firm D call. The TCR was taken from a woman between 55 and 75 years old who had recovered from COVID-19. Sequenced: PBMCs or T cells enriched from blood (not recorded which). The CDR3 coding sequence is TGTGCCAGTAGTATAGTCGGCGGAATCTCCTACGAGCAGTACTTC. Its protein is CASSIVGGISYEQYF.